Sequencing of this T cell receptor beta chain was carried out in a study of PD-1 blockade in classical Hodgkin lymphoma. The sample's time point: newly diagnosed, previously untreated cHL patient sample. Researchers used newly diagnosed, untreated classical Hodgkin lymphoma PBMCs for comparison. Study-wide results and caveats: Reported baseline diversity: healthy donors highest, relapsed/refractory patients lowest. Repertoire difference causes, possibly disease activity or prior therapy, remain undefined.

Sequencing used immunoSEQ multiplex PCR; TCRdb keeps in-frame clones, though not all of them. The data contain fewer than 90,000 clones, 93% of them singletons. This clone has a handful of counts. What it binds is not known. CDR3 length: 16 residues. Germline CDR1 is MDHEN and CDR2 is SYDVKM. Trimming took 10 bases from V and 2 from J; bases not matched to a gene: 14. This TCR was sampled from a human donor with classical Hodgkin lymphoma. The chain uses TRBV28 and TRBJ2-7; 10 nucleotides agree with TRBD2. The sequenced sample consisted of peripheral blood mononuclear cells (PBMCs). CDR3 protein: CAIRGIGTSVPYEQYF. The DNA for the CDR3 is TGTGCCATCCGGGGCATTGGGACTAGCGTGCCCTACGAGCAGTACTTC. Drawing the rest from reference TRBV28 and TRBJ2-7, the complete variable domain is DVKVTQSSRYLVKRTGEKVFLECVQDMDHENMFWYRQDPGLGLRLIYFSYDVKMKEKGDIPEGYSVSREKKERFSLILESASTNQTSMYLCAIRGIGTSVPYEQYFGPGTRLTVT.